This TCR beta chain was sequenced in a study of patients and donors after allogeneic stem cell transplantation. TCRdb redid the calling of the RT-PCR reads with MiXCR, one entry per CDR3 protein. The table shows around 29,000 distinct CDR3 sequences, with around 33% occurring only once. This CDR3 has 16 residues. Germline loops: CDR1 LGHNA, CDR2 YSLEER. Trimming stripped 0 bases from V and 6 bases from J, with 15 bases between. The sample comprised blood, either unsorted or a sorted T cell fraction (not recorded which). This chain connects TRBV4-3 to TRBJ2-1; no definite D call. This clonotype was obtained from a human donor who was either an allogeneic HSCT recipient or a stem cell or donor lymphocyte infusion donor (not recorded which). It is not recorded whose cells these are; they may come from a transplant donor. The CDR3 DNA sequence: TGCGCCAGCAGCCAAGAACATCCCCAGCGCTCCAATGAGCAGTTCTTC. Residues: CASSQEHPQRSNEQFF.